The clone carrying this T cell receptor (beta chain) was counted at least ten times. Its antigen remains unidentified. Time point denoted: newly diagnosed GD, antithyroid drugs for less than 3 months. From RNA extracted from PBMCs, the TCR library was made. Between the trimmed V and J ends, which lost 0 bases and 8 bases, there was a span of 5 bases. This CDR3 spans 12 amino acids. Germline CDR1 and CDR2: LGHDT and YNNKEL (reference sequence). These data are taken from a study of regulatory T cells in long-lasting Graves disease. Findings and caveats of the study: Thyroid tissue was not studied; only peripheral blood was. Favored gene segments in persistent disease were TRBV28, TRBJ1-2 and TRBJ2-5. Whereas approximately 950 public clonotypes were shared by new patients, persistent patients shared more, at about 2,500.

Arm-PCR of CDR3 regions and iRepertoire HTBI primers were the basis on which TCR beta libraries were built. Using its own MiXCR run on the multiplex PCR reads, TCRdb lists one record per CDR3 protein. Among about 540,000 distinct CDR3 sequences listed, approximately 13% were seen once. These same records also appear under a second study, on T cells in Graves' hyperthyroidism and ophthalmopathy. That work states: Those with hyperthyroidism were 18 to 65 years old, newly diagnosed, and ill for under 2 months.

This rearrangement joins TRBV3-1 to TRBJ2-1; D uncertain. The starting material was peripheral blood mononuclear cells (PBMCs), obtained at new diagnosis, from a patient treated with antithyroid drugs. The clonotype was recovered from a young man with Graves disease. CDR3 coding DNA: TGTGCCAGCAGCCAAGATATAGATGAGCAGTTCTTC. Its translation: CASSQDIDEQFF.